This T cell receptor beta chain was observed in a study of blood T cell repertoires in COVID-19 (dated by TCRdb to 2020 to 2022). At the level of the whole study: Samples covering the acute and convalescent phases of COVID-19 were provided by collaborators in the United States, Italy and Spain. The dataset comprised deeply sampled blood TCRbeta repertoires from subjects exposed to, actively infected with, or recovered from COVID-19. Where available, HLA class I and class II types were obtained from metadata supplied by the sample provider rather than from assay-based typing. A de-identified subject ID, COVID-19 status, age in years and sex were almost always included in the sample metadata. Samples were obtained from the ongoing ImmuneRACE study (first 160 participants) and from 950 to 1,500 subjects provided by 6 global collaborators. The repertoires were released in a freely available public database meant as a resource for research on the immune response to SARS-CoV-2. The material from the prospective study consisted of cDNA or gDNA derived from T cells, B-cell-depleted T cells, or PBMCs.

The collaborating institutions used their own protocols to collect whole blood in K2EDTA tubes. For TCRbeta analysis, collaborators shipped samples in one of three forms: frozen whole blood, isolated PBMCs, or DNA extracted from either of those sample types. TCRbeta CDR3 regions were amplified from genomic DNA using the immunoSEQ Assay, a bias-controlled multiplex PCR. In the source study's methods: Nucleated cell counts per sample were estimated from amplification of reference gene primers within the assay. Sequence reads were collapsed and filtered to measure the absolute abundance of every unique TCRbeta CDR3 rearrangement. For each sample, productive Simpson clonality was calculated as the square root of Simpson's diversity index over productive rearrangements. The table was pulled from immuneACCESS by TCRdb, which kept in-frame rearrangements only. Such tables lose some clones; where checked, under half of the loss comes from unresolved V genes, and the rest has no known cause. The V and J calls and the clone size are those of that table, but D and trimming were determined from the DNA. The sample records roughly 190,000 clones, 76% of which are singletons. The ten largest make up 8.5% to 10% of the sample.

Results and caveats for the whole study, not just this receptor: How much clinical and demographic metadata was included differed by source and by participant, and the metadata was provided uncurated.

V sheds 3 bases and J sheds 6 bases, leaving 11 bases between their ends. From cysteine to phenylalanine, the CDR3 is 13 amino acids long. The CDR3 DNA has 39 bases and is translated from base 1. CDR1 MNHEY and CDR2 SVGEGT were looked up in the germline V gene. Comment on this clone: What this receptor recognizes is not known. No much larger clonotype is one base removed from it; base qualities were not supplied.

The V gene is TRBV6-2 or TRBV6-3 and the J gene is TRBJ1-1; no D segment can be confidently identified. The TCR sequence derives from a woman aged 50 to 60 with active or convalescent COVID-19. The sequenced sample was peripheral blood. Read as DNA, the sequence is TGTGCCAGCAGTTATGTTCCCGGAGCTGAAGCTTTCTTT. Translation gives CASSYVPGAEAFF.